What follows are 23 T cell receptor beta chains derived from one specimen sequenced in a study of PD-1 blockade in classical Hodgkin lymphoma. The assay was immunoSEQ multiplex PCR, and TCRdb's table has in-frame clones only and misses some. Seen here are around 31,000 clones, 89% observed once, and the top ten hold 0.35%. Time point denoted: newly diagnosed, previously untreated cHL patient sample. With magnetic negative selection, CD4+ T cells were purified from PBMCs that had been thawed. Material: CD4+ T cells from blood. The receptors were gathered from a human donor with classical Hodgkin lymphoma.

This rearrangement joins TRBV19 to TRBJ1-4, with a possible D match to TRBD1 (5 bases). The V end was cut by 5 bases, the J end by 0 bases, with 10 bases between. CDR3 size: 15 residues. Germline loops: CDR1 LNHDA, CDR2 SQIVND (reference sequence). CDR3: CASSFTGATNEKLFF. CDR3 DNA sequence: TGTGCCAGTAGTTTTACAGGAGCAACTAATGAAAAACTGTTTTTT.

The rearrangement links TRBV5-5 to TRBJ1-1; TRBD1 matches 8 bases. V gave up 1 base and J gave up 3 bases; unmatched junction bases: 8. The germline CDR1 and CDR2 sequences are SGHKS and YYEKEE (reference sequence). The CDR3 consists of 16 residues. This chain's CDR3 is CASSLSLQGADTEAFF. For the CDR3, the DNA is TGTGCCAGCAGCTTGAGTCTCCAGGGGGCAGACACTGAAGCTTTCTTT.

The V gene is TRBV29-1, the J gene TRBJ1-1, with D tentatively TRBD1 (5 bases). The V and J ends lost 4 bases and 10 bases respectively, with 16 bases between them. CDR3 size: 12 residues. The germline V gene has CDR1 SQVTM and CDR2 ANQGSEA. Here the CDR3 DNA reads TGCAGCGTTGTACGCGGGGACCCCGGAGCTTTCTTT. Its translation: CSVVRGDPGAFF.

The chain combines TRBV7-9 with TRBJ2-7; D is uncertain. CDR3 size: 14 residues. The V end was cut by 0 bases, the J end by 5 bases, with 11 bases between. Germline values: CDR1 SEHNR, CDR2 FQNEAQ (reference sequence). CDR3 sequence reads: CASSLASLDNEQYF. The CDR3 coding sequence is TGTGCCAGCAGCTTAGCCTCTCTAGACAACGAGCAGTACTTC.

V gene TRBV6-6 combines with J gene TRBJ2-7, with a possible D match to TRBD1 (5 bases). The CDR3 contains 12 residues. Germline CDR1 MNHNY, CDR2 SVGAGI (reference sequence). Trimming took off 5 bases at V and 3 bases at J, with 8 bases between the two ends. In DNA, the CDR3 is TGTGCCAGCAGTGGCCAGGGCTACGAGCAGTACTTC. It translates to CASSGQGYEQYF.

This chain joins TRBV11-3 and TRBJ2-1, with D maybe TRBD2 (6 bases). Germline V lookup: CDR1 SGHNT, CDR2 YENEEA. Trimming removed 5 bases at V and 4 bases at J, with 18 bases between. The CDR3 consists of 16 residues. CDR3 residues: CASSVGGGNLYNEQFF. CDR3 DNA sequence: TGTGCCAGCAGCGTCGGCGGCGGGAACCTTTACAATGAGCAGTTCTTC.

V is TRBV27 and J is TRBJ1-1; no clear D gene. The germline V gene has CDR1 MNHEY and CDR2 SMNVEV (reference sequence). Trimming shortened V by 5 bases and J by 0 bases, and 10 bases separated the two germline ends. The CDR3 consists of 14 residues. The CDR3 nucleotides are TGTGCCAGCAGTCGAAGGACGGTGAACACTGAAGCTTTCTTT. Translating it yields CASSRRTVNTEAFF.

This sequence joins TRBV30 and TRBJ2-1; D ambiguous. The CDR3 covers 12 residues. V was shortened by 0 bases and J by 7 bases, with 7 bases between the two germline ends. CDR1 GTSNPN and CDR2 SVGIG come from the germline V gene (reference sequence). As DNA, the CDR3 is TGTGCCTGGAGTGTTGCAGGTAATGAGCAGTTCTTC. Translating it yields CAWSVAGNEQFF.

In this sample, this clone turned up a few times. The V call is TRBV7-2, the J call TRBJ2-7; D unclear. CDR3 length equals 13 residues. Germline values: CDR1 SGHTA, CDR2 FQGNSA. Trimming pared 8 bases from V and 6 bases from J, leaving 17 bases between. As DNA, the CDR3 is TGTGCCAGCGTCTCCGGGTCGTCCCGCGAGCAGTACTTC. Translated, it gives CASVSGSSREQYF.

This rearrangement joins TRBV18 to TRBJ2-1, with D possibly being TRBD1 (6 bases). In germline, CDR1 is KGHSH, CDR2 LQKENI. This CDR3 region has 15 residues. Trimming stripped 3 bases from V and 7 bases from J, with 16 bases between. The CDR3 here is CASSPITQGPNEQFF. The CDR3 DNA reads TGTGCCAGCTCACCCATAACCCAGGGGCCGAATGAGCAGTTCTTC.

This chain uses TRBV11-3 with TRBJ2-7; D remains unclear. Deletions cut 5 bases from V and 3 bases from J, with 8 bases between. The V gene's germline CDR1 is SGHNT and CDR2 YENEEA. CDR3 length: 12 residues. The CDR3 DNA is TGTGCCAGCAGCCATTCGAACTACGAGCAGTACTTC. This codes for CASSHSNYEQYF. The complete variable domain, with remaining parts taken from reference TRBV11-3 and TRBJ2-7, reads EAGVVQSPRYKIIEKKQPVAFWCNPISGHNTLYWYLQNLGQGPELLIRYENEEAVDDSQLPKDRFSAERLKGVDSTLKIQPAELGDSAVYLCASSHSNYEQYFGPGTRLTVT.

The V gene is TRBV5-1, the J gene TRBJ2-5, with D maybe TRBD1 (5 bases). CDR1 and CDR2 from the germline V gene are SGHRS and YFSETQ. The CDR3 contains 13 residues. V was pared by 3 bases and J by 5 bases, with 11 bases between. The CDR3 DNA reads as TGCGCCAGCAGCTCCGACAGTGTCGAGACCCAGTACTTC. Translation: CASSSDSVETQYF.

The rearrangement joins TRBV29-1 to TRBJ2-7; maybe TRBD2 (7 bases). CDR1 is SQVTM, CDR2 ANQGSEA, per germline. V lost 4 bases and J 7 bases, leaving 11 bases between the germline ends. CDR3 length: 11 amino acids. This CDR3 reads CSVGTAGEQYF. In DNA, the CDR3 is TGCAGCGTTGGGACAGCGGGAGAGCAGTACTTC.

The chain links TRBV5-4 to TRBJ2-4; D gene uncertain. The V gene lost 4 bases and the J gene lost 0 bases, with 14 bases spanning the gap. Germline values: CDR1 SGHNT, CDR2 YYREEE (reference sequence). The CDR3 is 16 amino acids. The CDR3 sequence: CASSGPGALAKNIQYF. Written as DNA, the CDR3 is TGTGCCAGCAGCGGTCCCGGCGCCCTAGCCAAAAACATTCAGTACTTC.

The chain couples TRBV28 to TRBJ2-7; D gene ambiguous. The germline V and J ends were trimmed by 3 bases and 5 bases, with 11 bases remaining between them. CDR3 length: 13 residues. CDR1 is MDHEN, CDR2 SYDVKM, per germline. CDR3 nucleotides: TGTGCCAGCAGTTTCCGGGCCAGTAACGAGCAGTACTTC. Amino acid sequence: CASSFRASNEQYF.

V gene TRBV19 combines with J gene TRBJ1-5; tentatively, D is TRBD1 (5 bases). V lost 0 bases and J lost 7, with 7 bases in between. Germline CDR1 LNHDA, CDR2 SQIVND (reference sequence). The CDR3 runs 13 residues. The CDR3 loop is CASSIDREQPQHF. The CDR3 DNA sequence: TGTGCCAGTAGTATAGACAGGGAGCAGCCCCAGCATTTT.

This sequence joins TRBV6-1 and TRBJ2-7; 8 bases align to TRBD2. V was clipped by 4 bases and J by 6 bases; unmatched bases: 17. The CDR3 consists of 17 residues. CDR1 is MNHNS, CDR2 SASEGT, per germline. In DNA form, the CDR3 reads TGTGCCAGCAGTGCCCCATCGGGAGCGGGAGTGTTGGGCGAGCAGTACTTC. The encoded protein is CASSAPSGAGVLGEQYF.

This clone was seen only once. The chain carries TRBV28 and TRBJ2-7; the match to TRBD1 covers 7 bases. Germline V gene lookup returns CDR1 MDHEN and CDR2 SYDVKM. The CDR3 loop spans 14 amino acids. Germline trimming cut 5 bases from V and 1 base from J; bases unmatched to any gene: 5. In DNA, the CDR3 is TGTGCCAGCAGTCCGCAGGGGGTATCCTACGAGCAGTACTTC. Translated: CASSPQGVSYEQYF.

The genes are TRBV28 and TRBJ2-7, with 10 bases lining up with TRBD2. The CDR3 sequence is 15 residues long. J lost 3 bases, V lost 0 bases, and 2 bases had no gene match. Germline V lookup: CDR1 MDHEN, CDR2 SYDVKM. The CDR3 protein is CASSLWASGSYEQYF. DNA for the CDR3: TGTGCCAGCAGTTTATGGGCTAGCGGGAGCTACGAGCAGTACTTC.

This rearrangement joins TRBV2 to TRBJ1-1; D is possibly TRBD1 (5 bases). From germline, CDR1 is SNHLY and CDR2 FYNNEI. Trimming removed 4 bases at V and 3 bases at J, with 9 bases between. The CDR3 covers 13 residues. For the CDR3, the DNA is TGTGCCAGCAGTGGGGACGGATACACTGAAGCTTTCTTT. Translated: CASSGDGYTEAFF.

This chain joins TRBV28 and TRBJ2-7; 9 bases map to TRBD2. CDR3 length: 16 amino acids. CDR1 is MDHEN and CDR2 is SYDVKM in the germline V gene. V was pared by 4 bases and J by 4 bases, with 11 bases of the junction left unmatched. The CDR3 spells CASSSPGEAGGYEQYF. Written as DNA, the CDR3 is TGTGCCAGCAGTTCACCCGGGGAAGCGGGAGGTTACGAGCAGTACTTC.

V usage is TRBV2 and J usage is TRBJ2-1; D remains ambiguous. Germline V gives CDR1 SNHLY, CDR2 FYNNEI. Trimming took off 4 bases at V and 6 bases at J, with 13 bases between the two ends. This CDR3 is built from 14 residues. The CDR3: CASSGVSMANEQFF. For the CDR3, the DNA is TGTGCCAGCAGTGGAGTGTCTATGGCCAATGAGCAGTTCTTC.

This sequence joins TRBV7-9 and TRBJ1-2; D gene unclear. Germline lookup yields CDR1 SEHNR and CDR2 FQNEAQ (reference sequence). CDR3 size: 15 residues. Trimming cost V 3 bases and J 8 bases, with 19 bases left between them. CDR3 region: CASSFGAPVVSGYTF. The DNA for the CDR3 is TGTGCCAGCAGCTTTGGTGCCCCTGTCGTCTCGGGCTACACCTTC.